This TCR beta chain is drawn from a study of T cell clusters in autoimmune cytopenias. Whole-study context: TRB sequencing had a median about 49,000 reads and approximately 2,200 distinct clonotypes per sample.

CDR1 SGHAT and CDR2 FQNNGV come from the germline V gene. CDR3 size: 15 residues. TRB rearrangements were amplified by touch-down multiplex PCR with mixed TRB-A/B primers. TCRdb reprocessed the multiplex PCR reads and reports one entry per CDR3 protein, with no DNA. The repertoire shows 2,000 or so distinct CDR3 sequences; the top ten hold about 26%. Points on this clonotype: As yet, its antigen is unknown.

TRB amplification used 250 ng of peripheral blood genomic DNA. Study results and limitations: Primary autoimmune cytopenia patients seemingly lacked the physiological T cell clusters found in healthy donors. No experiment has yet validated the function of the T cell clusters defined in silico.

The specimen was peripheral blood. The source is a human donor with an autoimmune cytopenia or autoimmune hepatitis (not recorded which). V is TRBV11-2 and J is TRBJ1-2; the D call of TRBD1 rests on TCRdb alone, since no DNA is present to check it. This CDR3 reads CASSLDPAGTRGYTF.